The present entry profiles one T cell receptor (beta chain) with its context. Per the study methods: Reference gene primer amplification gave estimated nucleated cell counts. Using immunoSEQ multiplex PCR, the repertoire was profiled, and TCRdb retains in-frame clones only, with some absent. V, J and clone size are those of that table, while D and trimming were read from the DNA. The table records 150,000 to 200,000 clones, more than 75% of them present only once. These data originate in a study of blood T cell repertoires in COVID-19. As for the study in general: Donors in the United States, Italy and Spain gave samples during acute or convalescent COVID-19. The analysed material was cDNA or gDNA that came from T cells, B-cell-depleted T cells, or PBMCs.

The germline CDR1 and CDR2 sequences are SQVTM and ANQGSEA. The CDR3 sequence is 14 residues long. The V segment lost 5 bases and the J segment 0 bases; nucleotides outside the gene matches: 2. The sequence came from a man aged 18-30 years with active or convalescent COVID-19. Specimen: peripheral blood. This sequence joins TRBV29-1 and TRBJ2-1; 9 nucleotides agree with TRBD1. DNA of the CDR3: TGCAGCGTTTGGGACAGGGCCTCCTACAATGAGCAGTTCTTC. Its translation is CSVWDRASYNEQFF.